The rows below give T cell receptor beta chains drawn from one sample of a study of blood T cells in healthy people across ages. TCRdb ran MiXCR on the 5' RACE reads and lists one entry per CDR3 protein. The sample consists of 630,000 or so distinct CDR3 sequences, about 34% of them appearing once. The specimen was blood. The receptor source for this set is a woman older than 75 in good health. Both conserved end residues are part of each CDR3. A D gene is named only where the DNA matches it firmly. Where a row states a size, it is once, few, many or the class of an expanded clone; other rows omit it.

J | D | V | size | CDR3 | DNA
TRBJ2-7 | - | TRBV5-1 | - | CASSLGGRVSYEQYF | TGCGCCAGCAGCTTAGGGGGACGGGTTTCCTACGAGCAGTACTTC
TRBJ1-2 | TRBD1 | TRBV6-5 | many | CAIRIAPGGGGYTF | TGTGCCATCAGAATTGCCCCAGGGGGCGGCGGCTACACCTTC
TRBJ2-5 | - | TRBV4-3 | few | CASSQGVAWGQETQYF | TGCGCCAGCAGCCAAGGGGTGGCTTGGGGCCAAGAGACCCAGTACTTC
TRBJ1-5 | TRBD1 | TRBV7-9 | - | CASSLAPGGSLNQPQHF | TGTGCCAGCAGCTTAGCTCCAGGGGGCTCTCTCAATCAGCCCCAGCATTTT
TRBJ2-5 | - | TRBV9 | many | CASSVGIGGPQTQYF | TGTGCCAGCAGCGTAGGAATCGGCGGGCCACAGACCCAGTACTTC
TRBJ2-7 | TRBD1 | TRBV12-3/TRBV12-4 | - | CASSSGTASEQYF | TGTGCCAGCAGCTCTGGGACAGCAAGCGAGCAGTACTTC
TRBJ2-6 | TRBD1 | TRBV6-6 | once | CASRQGALSGANVLTF | TGTGCCAGCCGACAGGGGGCCCTCTCTGGGGCCAACGTCCTGACTTTC
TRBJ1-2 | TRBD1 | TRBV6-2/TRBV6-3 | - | CASRHAGTARGYTF | TGTGCCAGCAGACATGCTGGGACAGCTCGCGGCTACACCTTC
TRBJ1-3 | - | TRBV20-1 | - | CSAHTPLSSGNTIYF | TGCAGTGCTCACACCCCATTGAGCTCTGGAAACACCATATATTTT
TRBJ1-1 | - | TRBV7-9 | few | CASSLGEKNTEAFF | TGTGCCAGCAGCTTAGGGGAAAAGAACACTGAAGCTTTCTTT
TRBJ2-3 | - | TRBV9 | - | CASSPRGGFTDTQYF | TGTGCCAGCAGCCCTCGCGGTGGATTCACAGATACGCAGTATTTT
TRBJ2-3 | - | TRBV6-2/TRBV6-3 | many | CASTPPTDTQYF | TGTGCCAGCACTCCGCCCACAGATACGCAGTATTTT
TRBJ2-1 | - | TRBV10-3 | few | CAILLRDSNEQFF | TGTGCCATCCTCTTGCGGGATAGCAATGAGCAGTTCTTC
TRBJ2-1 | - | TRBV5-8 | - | CASSSVRRSYNEQFF | TGTGCCAGCAGCTCGGTCCGGAGGTCCTACAATGAGCAGTTCTTC
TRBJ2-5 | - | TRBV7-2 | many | CASSQTRVGQYF | TGTGCCAGCAGCCAGACACGTGTGGGGCAGTACTTC
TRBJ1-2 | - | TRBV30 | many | CAWSVLASFDYGYTF | TGTGCCTGGAGTGTATTAGCGAGTTTCGACTATGGCTACACCTTC
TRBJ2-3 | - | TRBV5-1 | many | CASSAVSGSTDTQYF | TGCGCCAGCAGCGCCGTTAGCGGTAGCACAGATACGCAGTATTTT